The table lists the clone carrying this T cell receptor (beta chain) with a count of one. This table comes from immunoSEQ multiplex PCR, and its TCRdb copy is limited to in-frame clones, with some not included. The repertoire holds about 67,000 clones, with 83% as singletons. The data were obtained in a study of a mutant IDH1 vaccine in newly diagnosed glioma. Time point reported: baseline, week 1 (first vaccination visit). The treatment denotes: pre-vaccination baseline after standard-of-care therapy. Germline CDR1 reads SGHTA; CDR2 reads FQGNSA. V was pared by 4 bases and J by 0 bases, with 8 bases of the junction left unmatched. This CDR3 is built from 16 residues.

Here the sequenced sample was peripheral blood mononuclear cells (PBMCs), taken from a glioma patient treated with radiotherapy, temozolomide or both. The TCR was taken from a woman aged 18-30 years with glioma. Some clones in this sample may be carry-over from other donors' samples. This chain connects TRBV7-2 to TRBJ1-1; 7 positions agree with TRBD1. The DNA for the CDR3 is TGTGCCAGCAGCTCTATACAGGGGTTGGTGAACACTGAAGCTTTCTTT. This codes for CASSSIQGLVNTEAFF.